The clone carrying this T cell receptor (beta chain) was observed many times. The data belong to a study of identical twins. Each CDR3 protein is one row after TCRdb ran MiXCR on the 5' RACE reads. The sample includes a few hundred thousand distinct CDR3 sequences, approximately 8.8% seen only once; the top ten take approximately 9.3%. The TCR comes from a woman aged 45-60 years in good health. Sequenced sample: naive T cells sorted from blood.

For the CDR3, the DNA is TGTGCCAGCAGCTTAGGGGTGGGGACTGAAGCTTTCTTT. The encoded protein is CASSLGVGTEAFF. The chain joins TRBV7-9 to TRBJ1-1; D is uncertain. Germline V gene sequence: CDR1 SEHNR, CDR2 FQNEAQ (reference sequence). The V and J ends lost 1 base and 5 bases respectively, with 8 bases between them. The CDR3 length is 13 residues.